This TCR beta chain was observed in a study of T cell repertoires in cytomegalovirus infection. Study-wide results and caveats: HLA-C-restricted, CMV-specific TCR beta clonotypes were dominant ex vivo.

MiXCR, run by TCRdb on the reads, gives a single entry per CDR3 protein. The repertoire has almost 500,000 distinct CDR3 sequences, approximately 10% of them found once; the top ten carry around 9.6%. Worth noting for this clonotype: The antigen is undetermined.

This CDR3 region has 15 residues. The V end lost 0 bases, the J end lost 7 bases, and 10 bases lay between the germline ends. Germline lookup yields CDR1 MNHNS and CDR2 SASEGT. The specimen was PBMCs. The J gene is TRBJ1-6, the V gene TRBV6-1; unclear D gene. The origin of this receptor is a human donor in good health (CMV status not recorded). Some clones in this sample may be carry-over from other donors' samples. CDR3 sequence: CASSEAVYENSPLHF. CDR3 coding DNA: TGTGCCAGCAGTGAAGCCGTCTATGAGAATTCACCCCTCCACTTT.